A selection of T cell receptor beta chains follows, all from one sample in a study of cytomegalovirus exposure and HLA in healthy donors. Repertoires were generated with immunoSEQ multiplex PCR, while TCRdb's copy carries only in-frame clones and drops some. Of about 120,000 clones listed, 78% were seen once; the top ten hold roughly 3.1%. Sequencing used PBMCs. The receptors were gathered from a woman between 25 and 40 years old in good health and CMV-seropositive. The conserved cysteine and the conserved F or W are not part of the CDR3 here.

>TRBV19|TRBJ2-7
ASSIRGDSDQY
>TRBV19|TRBJ1-6
ASSPTGADNSPLH
>TRBV7-9|TRBJ2-3
AIPGQGDTQY
>TRBV5-5|TRBJ1-5
ASSYGTGLEPQH
>TRBV5-8|TRBJ2-5
AGSSANSEETQY
>TRBV28|TRBJ1-2
ASSLVAMEVYGYT
>TRBV25-1|TRBJ2-7
ASSWDTRGQY
>TRBV27|TRBJ2-3
ASSHDGRDTQY
>TRBV6-7|TRBJ1-6
ASTSVETENSPLH
>TRBV28|TRBJ2-3
ASRLQVSTDTQY
>TRBV7-9|TRBJ2-1
ASSSGTNSYNEQF
>TRBV20-1|TRBJ1-1
SASEGVGAF
>TRBV30|TRBJ2-3
AWSAEGTASTDTQY
>TRBV28|TRBJ2-7
ASSHPTGTYEQY
>TRBV7-2|TRBJ2-1
ASSLGGGEQF
>TRBV7-6|TRBJ2-3
ASSQTGILTDTQY
>TRBV4-3|TRBJ2-5
AGSQDLGRGETQY
>TRBV29-1|TRBJ2-1
SVGRGLAGVRNEQF
>TRBV7-2|TRBJ2-7
ASSAAGISYEQY
>TRBV5-5|TRBJ2-6
ASSARQEMGVRANVLT
>TRBV6-5|TRBJ2-3
ASSPIGGLSDTQY
>TRBV6-1|TRBJ2-5
ASRPTGTPQETQY
>TRBV19|TRBJ2-2
ASSTVNTGELF
>TRBV29-1|TRBJ1-4
SVDTDKYYDAHEEATNEKLF
>TRBV5-1|TRBJ1-1
ASSWGGGNTEAF
>TRBV2|TRBJ2-3
ASSGPFGLAGASTDTQY
>TRBV7-6|TRBJ2-1
ASSLGQEVYNEQF
>TRBV5-1|TRBJ2-5
ASSPTRGGATETQY
>TRBV19|TRBJ2-5
ASSMAGGHQETQY
>TRBV11-2|TRBJ2-1
ASSPGLAVNAWDEQF
>TRBV4-2|TRBJ1-6
ASSQDPGGSYNSPLH
>TRBV28|TRBJ2-7
ASRPSGGLSWEQY
>TRBV5-1|TRBJ1-2
ASSLLTGLEDGYT
>TRBV21-1|TRBJ2-7
ASSKRPLLGYCEQY
>TRBV6-1|TRBJ1-6
ASSFRQWNSPLH
>TRBV19|TRBJ1-4
ARSDALVGDEKLF
>TRBV5-1|TRBJ2-7
ASSPQGGLGPYEQY